This T cell receptor beta chain emerged from a study of T-cell memory formation after mild COVID-19. This clonotype was counted only a few times. Its antigen remains unidentified. TCRdb re-analysed the 5' RACE reads in MiXCR, keeping a single row per CDR3 protein. The table lists about 130,000 distinct CDR3 sequences, 15% to 20% of them singletons, with approximately 14% in the top ten. The study, taken as a whole, reports: A subset of responding clones appeared in pre-infection memory, suggesting cross-reactive memory joined. Day 15 to 85 contracting clones showed balanced CD4/CD8; day 15 to 37 expanders favored CD4+.

The V segment lost 5 bases and the J segment 6 bases; nucleotides outside the gene matches: 10. CDR1 and CDR2 from the germline V gene are DFQATT and SNEGSKA (reference sequence). The CDR3 is made up of 14 amino acids. Input material: PBMCs or a T cell subset sorted from them (not recorded which). The receptor was derived from an adult woman who had mild COVID-19 (a few samples of this study predate the infection). Cell type and time point are not known. The V call is TRBV20-1, the J call TRBJ1-1; TRBD1 matches at 9 bases. The CDR3 here is CSAGGTGLGAEAFF. CDR3 coding DNA: TGCAGTGCTGGGGGGACAGGGTTGGGCGCTGAAGCTTTCTTT.